Listed here are 4 T cell receptor beta chains from one sample, sequenced in a study of T cell responses to AZD1222 COVID-19 vaccine. Produced via immunoSEQ multiplex PCR; TCRdb's table is partial and in-frame only. The sample includes some 150,000 clones, 75% to 90% of them seen just once. The sample consisted of peripheral blood, taken after recovery from COVID-19. These receptors all come from an adult who had recovered from COVID-19.

The V call is TRBV5-4, the J call TRBJ2-7, with a possible D match to TRBD1 (6 bases). Germline-derived CDR1 and CDR2 are SGHNT and YYREEE (reference sequence). This CDR3 region has 14 residues. V was trimmed by 0 bases and J by 5 bases, leaving 12 bases between them. This chain's CDR3 is CASSLVQGPNEQYF. Here the CDR3 DNA reads TGTGCCAGCAGCTTGGTCCAGGGGCCTAACGAGCAGTACTTC.

V gene TRBV24-1 combines with J gene TRBJ1-2, with D unresolved. V lost 5 bases, J lost 8 bases, and 14 bases lay in between. This CDR3 is built from 13 residues. Germline CDR1 reads KGHDR; CDR2 reads SFDVKD. CDR3 coding DNA: TGTGCCACCAGTGCTGGGGAGGTCGGCGGCTACACCTTC. This gives the protein CATSAGEVGGYTF.

The chain uses TRBV3-1 (or the pseudogene TRBV3-2) and TRBJ1-1; D is perhaps TRBD1 (5 bases). This CDR3 has 13 residues. Trimming shortened V by 3 bases and J by 6 bases, and 11 bases separated the two germline ends. Germline V gives CDR1 LGHDT, CDR2 YNNKEL (reference sequence). The CDR3 is CASSQAPGPEAFF. The CDR3 DNA is TGTGCCAGCAGCCAGGCTCCGGGACCTGAAGCTTTCTTT.

The CDR3 DNA is TGTGCCAGCAGTGATAGGACAGGGAGTCCCTACGAGCAGTACTTC. It is translated as CASSDRTGSPYEQYF. The chain employs TRBV2 and TRBJ2-7; 8 nucleotides agree with TRBD1. CDR1 is SNHLY, CDR2 FYNNEI, per germline. This CDR3 is 15 amino acids long. V dropped 3 bases and J dropped 2; count of bases not matched to a gene: 6.